Detailed here is one TCR beta chain. The CDR3 has 14 amino acids. V dropped 10 bases and J dropped 4; count of bases not matched to a gene: 10. Germline CDR1 and CDR2: LNHDA and SQIVND (reference sequence). The sample is drawn from a study of blood T cell repertoires in COVID-19. Across the study: The samples span acute and convalescent COVID-19 from the United States, Italy and Spain.

The cohort comprised adults aged roughly 18 to 95 years residing in under 25 US areas. Two negative PCRs, clearance, or symptom resolution were required of recovered Cohort 3 donors. The protocol was immunoSEQ multiplex PCR, while the TCRdb copy is restricted to in-frame clones and leaves out a portion. The repertoire holds some 300,000 clones, around 90% seen once, with about 1% in the top ten. Sequenced input: PBMCs or T cells enriched from blood (not recorded which). This TCR was recovered from a woman in her 30s who had recovered from COVID-19. V and J are TRBV19 and TRBJ1-2; 9 positions agree with TRBD1. As DNA, the CDR3 is TGTGCCACAAAGGGGACAGGGTTCTTCTATGGCTACACCTTC. Protein sequence: CATKGTGFFYGYTF.